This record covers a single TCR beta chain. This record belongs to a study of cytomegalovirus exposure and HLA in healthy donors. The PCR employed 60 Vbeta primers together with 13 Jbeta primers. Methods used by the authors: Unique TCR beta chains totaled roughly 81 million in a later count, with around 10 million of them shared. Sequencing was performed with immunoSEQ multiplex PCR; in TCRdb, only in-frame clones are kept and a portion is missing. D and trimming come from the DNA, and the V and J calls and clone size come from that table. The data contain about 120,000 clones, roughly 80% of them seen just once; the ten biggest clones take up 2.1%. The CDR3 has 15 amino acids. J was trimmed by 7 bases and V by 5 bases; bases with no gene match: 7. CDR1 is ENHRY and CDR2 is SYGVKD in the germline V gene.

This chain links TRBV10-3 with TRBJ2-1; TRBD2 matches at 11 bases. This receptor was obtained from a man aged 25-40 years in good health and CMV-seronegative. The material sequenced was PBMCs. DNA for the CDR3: TGTGCCATCAGTCTCCAACTAGCGGGGGTGAATGAGCAGTTCTTC. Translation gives CAISLQLAGVNEQFF.